The T cell receptor beta chain under discussion was sequenced for a study of T cells after yellow fever vaccination. Study-wide results and caveats: A weaker but faster secondary response was observed, peaking on day 5 versus 15.

The V and J ends lost 6 bases and 6 bases respectively, with 24 bases between them. The CDR3 spans 17 residues. In germline, CDR1 is MDHEN, CDR2 SYDVKM. This clonotype was detected a few times. Its antigen remains unknown. TCRdb re-derived calls from the 5' RACE reads in MiXCR, one entry per CDR3 protein. The table records 250,000 or so distinct CDR3 sequences, roughly 6.8% of them present only once. The clonotype comes from a man aged 25-40 years who received the YFV17D yellow fever vaccine. The rearrangement uses TRBV28 and TRBJ2-1, with TRBD2 as a possible D gene (6 bases). Sequences were derived from CD4+ T cells sorted from PBMCs, sampled on the day of the yellow fever booster vaccination. CDR3: CASSTPGRGPALNEQFF. The DNA of the CDR3 is TGTGCCAGCAGCACCCCCGGGCGGGGACCCGCTCTCAATGAGCAGTTCTTC.